Each of the 16 T cell receptor beta chains below was sequenced from the same sample in a study of blood T cell repertoires in COVID-19 (dated by TCRdb to about 2020). The receptor library was made with the immunoSEQ multiplex PCR assay. This is the immuneACCESS table as TCRdb keeps it, with only in-frame sequences that have V and J called. A part of the clones is gone; compared with another copy, unresolved V genes explain less than half, and the rest is unexplained. This sample lists roughly 500,000 clones; less than 90% were detected once. The ten largest clones capture around 7.9% of the sample. What was sequenced was PBMCs or T cells enriched from blood (not recorded which). The receptors originated from a woman aged 55-70 years who had recovered from COVID-19.

V gene TRBV4-1 combines with J gene TRBJ1-2, with D possibly matching TRBD1 (6 bases). CDR1 is MGHRA, CDR2 YSYEKL, per germline. CDR3 length equals 14 residues. V was pared by 2 bases and J by 8 bases, with 15 bases between. CDR3 residues: CASSQQYRVDGYTF. In DNA form, the CDR3 reads TGCGCCAGCAGCCAACAATACAGGGTGGACGGCTACACCTTC.

The chain recombines TRBV11-2 with TRBJ2-5; unclear D gene. The germline CDR1 and CDR2 sequences are SGHAT and FQNNGV. V lost 0 bases to trimming and J lost 5 bases, with 7 bases between them. This CDR3 has 13 residues. CDR3 in DNA: TGTGCCAGCAGCTTAGAGTACAGTGAGACCCAGTACTTC. As protein: CASSLEYSETQYF. Full variable domain (rest looked up from reference TRBV11-2 and TRBJ2-5): EAGVAQSPRYKIIEKRQSVAFWCNPISGHATLYWYQQILGQGPKLLIQFQNNGVVDDSQLPKDRFSAERLKGVDSTLKIQPAKLEDSAVYLCASSLEYSETQYFGPGTRLLVL.

A word on this clone: Different DNA sequences within this sample yield the same CDR3. The V and J genes are TRBV3-1 (or the pseudogene TRBV3-2) and TRBJ2-4; 9 positions match TRBD1. Germline V CDR1 and CDR2: LGHDT, YNNKEL (reference sequence). With 4 bases clipped from V and 4 bases from J, the junction kept 2 bases outside the gene matches. CDR3 length: 14 amino acids. Here the CDR3 reads CASSLGTGKNIQYF. CDR3 DNA sequence: TGTGCCAGCAGCCTGGGGACAGGGAAAAACATTCAGTACTTC.

DNA for the CDR3: TGCGCCAGCAGCCCGAAAGACTATGATAGGCTGAACACCGGGGAGCTGTTTTTT. The encoded protein is CASSPKDYDRLNTGELFF. J is TRBJ2-2 and V is TRBV5-1; possible D gene TRBD2, 5 bases. V lost 4 bases, J lost 1 base, and 20 bases lay in between. This CDR3 contains 18 residues. CDR1 is SGHRS, CDR2 YFSETQ, per germline.

The chain employs TRBV19 and TRBJ1-2; possible D gene TRBD1, 5 bases. Germline assignment: CDR1 LNHDA and CDR2 SQIVND (reference sequence). This CDR3 has 14 residues. V dropped 2 bases and J dropped 4 bases, with 11 bases sitting between them. DNA of the CDR3: TGTGCCAGTAGTATATCCGGGGGAGGCTATGGCTACACCTTC. Amino acids: CASSISGGGYGYTF.

This chain joins TRBV4-2 and TRBJ2-3, with 9 bases lining up with TRBD1. The CDR3 sequence is 14 residues long. Trimming took 1 base from V and 5 from J; bases not matched to a gene: 1. Germline values: CDR1 LGHNA, CDR2 YNFKEQ. DNA for the CDR3: TGTGCCAGCAGCCAAGGGGACAGGGAAGATACGCAGTATTTT. Residues: CASSQGDREDTQYF.

The chain combines TRBV2 with TRBJ1-5; D is possibly TRBD1 (6 bases). CDR3 size: 15 residues. Germline values: CDR1 SNHLY, CDR2 FYNNEI. Trimming cost V 6 bases and J 0 bases, with 12 bases left between them. CDR3 nucleotides: TGTGCCAGCAGACCACAGGGCCTTAGCAATCAGCCCCAGCATTTT. It encodes CASRPQGLSNQPQHF. Using reference TRBV2 and TRBJ1-5 for the parts outside the CDR3, the full variable domain is EPEVTQTPSHQVTQMGQEVILRCVPISNHLYFYWYRQILGQKVEFLVSFYNNEISEKSEIFDDQFSVERPDGSNFTLKIRSTKLEDSAMYFCASRPQGLSNQPQHFGDGTRLSIL.

The V and J genes are TRBV29-1 and TRBJ1-5; tentative D call: TRBD1 (6 bases). The germline gives CDR1 SQVTM, CDR2 ANQGSEA. The CDR3 consists of 13 residues. Deletions cut 4 bases from V and 5 bases from J, with 12 bases between. Here the CDR3 reads CSVALNRDQPQHF. The CDR3 nucleotides are TGCAGCGTTGCCCTAAACAGGGATCAGCCCCAGCATTTT.

The V call is TRBV20-1, the J call TRBJ2-7, with 7 positions matching TRBD1. This CDR3 comprises 11 residues. Germline CDR1 DFQATT, CDR2 SNEGSKA (reference sequence). V lost 5 bases, J lost 5 bases, and 3 bases stayed unmatched. CDR3 residues: CSAWDSHEQYF. The CDR3 DNA reads TGCAGTGCTTGGGACAGCCACGAGCAGTACTTC.

The chain has TRBV9 and TRBJ2-7; 8 bases agree with TRBD1. CDR1 and CDR2 from the germline V gene are SGDLS and YYNGEE. CDR3 length equals 14 residues. V shed 4 bases, J shed 4 bases, and the junction held 7 bases outside the gene matches. The CDR3 DNA follows: TGTGCCAGCAGCTTCAGCACAGGGGGGTACGAGCAGTACGTC. As protein: CASSFSTGGYEQYV.

Remarks on this clone: This sample also contains other DNA sequences that code for the same CDR3. V is TRBV5-1 and J is TRBJ2-2, with 7 bases matching TRBD1. CDR3 length: 14 amino acids. Germline V lookup: CDR1 SGHRS, CDR2 YFSETQ. Unmatched junction bases numbered 1, after V lost 1 base and J lost 4 bases. CDR3 sequence reads: CASSLPGGTGELFF. In DNA, the CDR3 is TGCGCCAGCAGCTTGCCAGGGGGCACCGGGGAGCTGTTTTTT.

This clone turned up a few times. This chain connects TRBV15 to TRBJ2-2; no firm D call. The germline CDR1 and CDR2 sequences are LNHNV and YYDKDF (reference sequence). This CDR3 has 16 amino acids. Trimming pared 0 bases from V and 1 base from J, leaving 9 bases between. CDR3 DNA: TGTGCCACCAGCAGAGAGGCCGCCCAGAACACCGGGGAGCTGTTTTTT. Translating gives CATSREAAQNTGELFF.

The V and J genes are TRBV5-4 and TRBJ2-7; 8 bases match TRBD2. The V segment lost 2 bases and the J segment 7 bases; nucleotides outside the gene matches: 8. The CDR3 runs 14 residues. Germline values: CDR1 SGHNT, CDR2 YYREEE (reference sequence). Here the CDR3 DNA reads TGTGCCAGCAGCTTTGGTAGCGGGGTTGGGGAGCAGTACGTC. Protein sequence: CASSFGSGVGEQYV.

This clone was found once. The chain carries TRBV27 and TRBJ2-5; 10 nucleotides match TRBD1. Germline values: CDR1 MNHEY, CDR2 SMNVEV (reference sequence). The CDR3 is made up of 14 amino acids. J was trimmed by 2 bases and V by 4 bases; bases with no gene match: 1. The CDR3 spells CASSWDRGQETQYF. CDR3 DNA sequence: TGTGCCAGCAGTTGGGACAGGGGACAAGAGACCCAGTACTTC.

This clone has a handful of counts. The chain combines TRBV5-1 with TRBJ2-7; possible D gene TRBD2, 5 bases. Germline CDR1 is SGHRS and CDR2 is YFSETQ. The CDR3 is 14 amino acids. V lost 1 base to trimming and J lost 0 bases, with 8 bases between them. The CDR3 region is CASSLWESSYEQYF. In DNA form, the CDR3 reads TGCGCCAGCAGCTTGTGGGAGAGCTCCTACGAGCAGTACTTC. Combining the CDR3 with reference TRBV5-1 and TRBJ2-7 gives the whole variable domain KAGVTQTPRYLIKTRGQQVTLSCSPISGHRSVSWYQQTPGQGLQFLFEYFSETQRNKGNFPGRFSGRQFSNSRSEMNVSTLELGDSALYLCASSLWESSYEQYFGPGTRLTVT.

V usage is TRBV30 and J usage is TRBJ2-6; 8 bases are shared with TRBD1. Per the germline V gene, CDR1 is GTSNPN and CDR2 is SVGIG (reference sequence). The V segment lost 4 bases and the J segment 9 bases; nucleotides outside the gene matches: 8. The CDR3 loop spans 14 amino acids. CDR3 in DNA: TGTGCCTGGAACAGGGGGGTAGTAGGCAACGTCCTGACTTTC. Its translation: CAWNRGVVGNVLTF. The variable domain in full, completed from reference TRBV30 and TRBJ2-6, reads SQTIHQWPATLVQPVGSPLSLECTVEGTSNPNLYWYRQAAGRGLQLLFYSVGIGQISSEVPQNLSASRPQDRQFILSSKKLLLSDSGFYLCAWNRGVVGNVLTFGAGSRLTVL.